The clone carrying this TCR beta chain was seen repeatedly, ten times or more. What it binds is unknown. This specimen comes from a study of T cells after yellow fever vaccination. Study overall: SMART-Seq v4 Ultra Low Input prepared the low-cell-number fractions. Overall study results and limits: Of the clonotypes, a small share occurred in both CD4 and CD8 compartments. Compared with primary, the secondary response was weaker and peaked at day 5, not 15. Sorted repertoires could include abundant contaminating clonotypes from bulk cells.

TCRdb redid the calling of the 5' RACE reads with MiXCR, one entry per CDR3 protein. The table records around 300,000 distinct CDR3 sequences, around 4.4% of them present only once. The junction had 17 bases not matched to a gene; V was cut back by 4 bases and J by 6 bases. Germline V gene lookup returns CDR1 SGHRS and CDR2 YFSETQ. This CDR3 spans 19 amino acids. The V call is TRBV5-1, the J call TRBJ2-3; 13 bases are shared with TRBD2. This specimen was PBMCs, taken 15 days after the yellow fever booster vaccination. The sequence was obtained from a man younger than 30 who received the YFV17D yellow fever vaccine. CDR3 DNA sequence: TGCGCCAGCAGCCGGACTACGACTAGCGGGGGGCCAATTACTGATACGCAGTATTTT. The encoded protein is CASSRTTTSGGPITDTQYF.